The 2 T cell receptor beta chains below all came from one sample that was sequenced in a study of regulatory T cells in long-lasting Graves disease. Libraries of TCR beta came from iRepertoire HTBI primers plus Arm-PCR of CDR3 regions. TCRdb re-called the multiplex PCR reads with MiXCR, one entry per CDR3 protein. The sample includes under 500,000 distinct CDR3 sequences, around 20% of them seen just once. Time point defined: persistent/refractory GD, antithyroid drugs over 5 years with positive TRAb. RNA extracted from PBMCs served as the sequencing template. This specimen was peripheral blood mononuclear cells (PBMCs), taken when the disease was refractory, from a patient treated with antithyroid drugs. Receptors originate from a female donor with Graves disease.

Here the CDR3 reads CASSVGNAYEQYF. DNA for the CDR3: TGCGCCAGCAGTGTCGGGAACGCGTACGAGCAGTACTTC. V is TRBV10-2 and J is TRBJ2-7; a possible D gene is TRBD2 (5 bases). V lost 4 bases and J lost 4, with 11 bases in between. This CDR3 is built from 13 residues. Germline CDR1 WSHSY, CDR2 SAAADI.

This clonotype has a count of ten or more. The junction departs from the called germline gene at one end, perhaps through a read error. This chain links TRBV3-1 with TRBJ2-7; D is perhaps TRBD2 (5 bases). The CDR3 loop spans 14 amino acids. The germline V gene encodes CDR1 LGHDT and CDR2 YNNKEL (reference sequence). CDR3 loop: CASSPVSGTYEEYF. As DNA, the CDR3 is TGTGCCAGCAGCCCAGTGAGCGGAACCTACGAGGAGTACTTC.